This T cell receptor (beta chain) was identified during a study of regulatory T cells in long-lasting Graves disease. The length of the CDR3 is 11 residues. Germline V gene lookup returns CDR1 KGHSH and CDR2 LQKENI. V was clipped by 3 bases and J by 13 bases, with 10 bases between them. In this sample, this clonotype turned up once. Since a far larger clone is one base different, this is likely a read error. Investigators prepared the TCR beta libraries by applying iRepertoire HTBI primers and Arm-PCR of CDR3 regions. TCRdb reanalysed the multiplex PCR reads using MiXCR and keeps one entry per CDR3 protein. The sample includes more than 450,000 distinct CDR3 sequences, about 12% of them seen just once. The time point was: newly diagnosed GD, antithyroid drugs for less than 3 months. RNA isolated from PBMCs was used to make the TCR library. The same sample was also used in a study of T cells in Graves' hyperthyroidism and ophthalmopathy. That source adds: Diagnostic decisions used clinical symptoms, serum thyroxine and TRAb, thyroid ultrasound and orbital computed tomography.

Specimen: peripheral blood mononuclear cells (PBMCs), collected at new diagnosis, from a patient treated with antithyroid drugs. The gene calls are TRBV18 and TRBJ2-4; D not certain. The sequence was collected from a woman in her 30s with Graves disease. The CDR3 DNA follows: TGTGCCAGCTCACCGAAGGACGGGCAGTACTTC. This encodes CASSPKDGQYF.